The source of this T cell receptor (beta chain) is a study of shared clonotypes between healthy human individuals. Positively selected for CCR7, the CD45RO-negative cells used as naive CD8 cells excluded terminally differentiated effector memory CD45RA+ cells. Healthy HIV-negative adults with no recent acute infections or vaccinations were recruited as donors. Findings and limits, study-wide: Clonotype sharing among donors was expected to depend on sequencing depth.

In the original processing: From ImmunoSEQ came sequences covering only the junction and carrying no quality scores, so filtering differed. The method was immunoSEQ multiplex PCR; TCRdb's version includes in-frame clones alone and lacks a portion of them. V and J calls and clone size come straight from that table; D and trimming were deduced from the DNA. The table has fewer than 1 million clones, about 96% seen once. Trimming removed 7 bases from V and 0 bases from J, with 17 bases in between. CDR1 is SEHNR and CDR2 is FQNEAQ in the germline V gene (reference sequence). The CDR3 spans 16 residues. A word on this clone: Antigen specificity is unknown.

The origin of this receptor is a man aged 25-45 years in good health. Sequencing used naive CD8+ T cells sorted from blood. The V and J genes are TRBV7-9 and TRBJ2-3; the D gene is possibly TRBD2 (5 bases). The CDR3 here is CASTEKAGTSTDTQYF. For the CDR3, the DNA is TGTGCCAGCACCGAGAAGGCGGGTACTAGCACAGATACGCAGTATTTT.